This T cell receptor (beta chain) was identified during a study of T cell responses to AZD1222 COVID-19 vaccine. Overall study findings and caveats: Mostly white British, mostly female donors; authors suggested clonal diversity may be underestimated. CD4 TCRs linked to vaccination spanned spike, dominating at 160-218 and 743-854. Every sample of the repertoires postdated the peak T cell response.

With respect to this clone: Its antigen is unknown.

Method: immunoSEQ multiplex PCR; TCRdb's copy keeps in-frame clones and lacks some. The sample has over 45,000 clones, roughly 85% seen once. CDR1 and CDR2 from the germline V gene are SGHTA and FQGNSA. Trimming at V came to 5 bases and at J to 5 bases, leaving 16 bases not matched to a gene. The CDR3 extends over 17 amino acids. The sequencing here drew on peripheral blood, taken on day 0 of AZD1222 vaccination. The clonotype was recovered from an adult in good health. V is TRBV7-2 and J is TRBJ2-7, with 9 bases identical to TRBD1. CDR3 nucleotide sequence: TGTGCCAGCAGCCCGAATAACCCGGGACAGGGTGTCAACGAGCAGTACTTC. It is translated as CASSPNNPGQGVNEQYF.